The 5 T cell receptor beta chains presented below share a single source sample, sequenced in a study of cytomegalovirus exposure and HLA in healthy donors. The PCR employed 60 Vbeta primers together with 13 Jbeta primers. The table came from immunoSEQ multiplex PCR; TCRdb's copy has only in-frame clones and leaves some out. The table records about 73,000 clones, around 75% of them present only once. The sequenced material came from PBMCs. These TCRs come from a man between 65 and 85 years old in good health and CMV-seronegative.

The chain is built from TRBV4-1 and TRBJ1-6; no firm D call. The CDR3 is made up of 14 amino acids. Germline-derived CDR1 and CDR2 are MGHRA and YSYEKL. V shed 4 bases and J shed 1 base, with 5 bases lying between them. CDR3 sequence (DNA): TGCGCCAGCAGCCGAGGGTCCTATAATTCACCCCTCCACTTT. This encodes CASSRGSYNSPLHF.

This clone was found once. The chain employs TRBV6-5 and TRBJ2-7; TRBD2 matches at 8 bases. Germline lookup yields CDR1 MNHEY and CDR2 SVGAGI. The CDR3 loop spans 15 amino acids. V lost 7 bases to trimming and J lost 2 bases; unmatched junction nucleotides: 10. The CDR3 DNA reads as TGTGCCAGCAATTTAAATGCGGGGGGTACCTACGAGCAGTACTTC. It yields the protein CASNLNAGGTYEQYF.

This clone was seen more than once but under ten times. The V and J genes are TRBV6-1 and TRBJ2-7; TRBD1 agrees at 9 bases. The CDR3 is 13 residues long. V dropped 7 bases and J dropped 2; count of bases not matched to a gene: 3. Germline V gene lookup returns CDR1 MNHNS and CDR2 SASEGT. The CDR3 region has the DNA TGTGCCAGCAACCGGGACAGGGCCTACGAGCAGTACTTC. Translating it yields CASNRDRAYEQYF.

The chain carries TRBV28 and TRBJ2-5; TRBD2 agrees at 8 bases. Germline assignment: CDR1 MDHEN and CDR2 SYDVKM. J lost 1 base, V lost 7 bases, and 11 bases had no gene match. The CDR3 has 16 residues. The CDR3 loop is CASTHFTTSGQETQYF. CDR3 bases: TGTGCCAGCACTCATTTCACTACTAGCGGCCAAGAGACCCAGTACTTC.

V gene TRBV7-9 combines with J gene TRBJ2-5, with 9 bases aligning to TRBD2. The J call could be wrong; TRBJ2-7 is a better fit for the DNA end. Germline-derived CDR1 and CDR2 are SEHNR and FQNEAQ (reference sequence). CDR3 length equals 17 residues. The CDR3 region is CASSLAGGGVIIYEQYF. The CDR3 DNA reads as TGTGCCAGCAGCTTAGCAGGCGGGGGGGTTATCATTTACGAGCAGTACTTC.